The sequence of this TCR beta chain was determined in a study of post-analysis software for immune sequencing data (dated by TCRdb to between 2014 and 2016). Notes on the research overall: Disease courses on record covered relapsing-remitting, secondary progressive and progressive-relapsing multiple sclerosis, though some patients had no subtype annotation. A subset of samples was prepared in parallel using single-end sample barcoding, then pooled and co-amplified after Illumina adapter ligation. The patient repertoires were set against approximately 10 previously published healthy control repertoires from donors whose ages ranged from roughly 6 to 25 years. Beyond this particular receptor, the publication reports: Roughly 5 TRBV segments, including TRBV5-6, TRBV5-1 and TRBV20-1, were significantly more frequent in patients than controls. The multiple sclerosis patient group was slightly younger than the control group. When samples were clustered directly using the F measure, samples prepared in the same batch co-clustered strongly, which prompted a batch-effect correction. Compared with controls, multiple sclerosis patients had significantly lower normalized Chao1 diversity, a finding suggesting substantial peripheral T-cell clonal expansion.

CDR1 SGDLS and CDR2 YYNGEE are derived from the germline V gene. The CDR3 runs 15 residues from the cysteine to the phenylalanine. Only the CDR3 part of the read is kept: 45 bases, read in frame from the first base. V is cut by 4 bases and J by 5 bases, and the space between the germline ends is 19 bases. This clonotype occurred many times. The target of this receptor is not known. The record has no base qualities; no much larger clone is one base away. Library prep was done by PCR. Sequencing was performed on an Illumina HiSeq 2500. Unique molecular identifiers were incorporated into TCR beta cDNA libraries to reduce PCR and sequencing biases. Roughly 500,000 cDNA molecules were obtained per 1 to 10 million input T cells, so each molecule approximated one T cell. The same protocol used for the earlier healthy control dataset was applied to prepare and sequence the patient libraries. Samples belonging to the same batch were prepared together, multiplexed and sequenced on a shared HiSeq lane. The original methods were these. MIGEC was used to process the raw barcoded reads, and molecular identifier groups with only a single read were discarded before consensus assembly and CDR3 extraction. VDJtools was used for post-analysis of the clonotype tables, and diversity was normalized by down-sampling every dataset to the size of the smallest sample. To correct batch-related cross-sample contamination, repertoire overlap clustering matched CDR3 amino acid sequences but not nucleotide sequences. Through fastp at Q25 and MiXCR, TCRdb rebuilt clones from the public reads, retaining in-frame beta chains. Each entry merges the rows of one CDR3 protein and shows their most common DNA and genes. These V and J calls rely on TCRdb rather than the paper's analysis. In all, the sample holds about 770,000 distinct CDR3 sequences, and 46% of those were seen once. Jointly, the top ten make up around 4.7% of the sample.

To demonstrate the VDJtools post-analysis software, the study profiled TCR beta repertoires from the peripheral blood of around 13 young patients with multiple sclerosis. The multiple sclerosis patients were children and adolescents between about 6 and 16 years of age. The source material was blood. The V and J segments used are TRBV9 and TRBJ2-7; the D segment could be TRBD2, given 6 matching bases. This clonotype originated in a girl between 5 and 17 years old with multiple sclerosis. Read as DNA, the sequence is TGTGCCAGCAGCCCCGCCGGGGGTCTGAGGGACGAGCAGTACTTC. Its protein product is CASSPAGGLRDEQYF. Where the CDR3 stops, the reference TRBV9 and TRBJ2-7 genes take over; the full variable domain is DSGVTQTPKHLITATGQRVTLRCSPRSGDLSVYWYQQSLDQGLQFLIQYYNGEERAKGNILERFSAQQFPDLHSELNLSSLELGDSALYFCASSPAGGLRDEQYFGPGTRLTVT.